This TCR beta chain was recorded in a study of lymphopenia after photon versus proton radiotherapy. CDR1 SGHTA and CDR2 FQGTGA come from the germline V gene. Trimming stripped 0 bases from V and 1 base from J, with 9 bases between. This CDR3 is 15 amino acids long. Here immunoSEQ multiplex PCR was the method, and the copy in TCRdb shows in-frame clones only, minus some. The table records fewer than 65,000 clones, around 88% of them present only once. The sequencing used peripheral blood, collected from a patient treated with photon-based radiotherapy. The genes are TRBV7-3 and TRBJ1-1; D unclear. This TCR came from a middle-aged man with gastric cancer. As DNA, the CDR3 is TGTGCCAGCAGCTTAACTGGTAGTGAGAACACTGAAGCTTTCTTT. It translates to CASSLTGSENTEAFF. The full variable domain, its missing parts supplied by reference TRBV7-3 and TRBJ1-1, is GAGVSQTPSNKVTEKGKYVELRCDPISGHTALYWYRQSLGQGPEFLIYFQGTGAADDSGLPNDRFFAVRPEGSVSTLKIQRTERGDSAVYLCASSLTGSENTEAFFGQGTRLTVV.